A single sample gave rise to the 9 T cell receptor beta chains below, sequenced in a study of human T cells and chemical hapten exposure. Within the library, unique molecular identifiers were attached to each individual cDNA molecule. TCRdb re-called the reads with MiXCR, one entry per CDR3 protein. In the table there are 600 to 700 distinct CDR3 sequences, approximately 58% of which are singletons. The sample's treatment: therapeutic diphenylcyclopropenone sensitization with weekly scalp DPC. Here the sequenced sample was whole blood, taken before DPC sensitization or 2, 6, or about 24 weeks after (not recorded which). These receptors came from an adult with alopecia areata. Some clones in this sample may be carry-over from other donors' samples. This table probably holds off-target reads from a library built for another chain.

The CDR3 DNA is TGTGCCAGCAGCCTCTCGTGGGGTGAAGCCAAAAACATTCAGTACTTC. Its translation is CASSLSWGEAKNIQYF. The rearrangement uses TRBV11-2 and TRBJ2-4; D gene ambiguous. V was clipped by 5 bases and J by 0 bases, with 14 bases between them. There are 16 residues in the CDR3. The germline V gene encodes CDR1 SGHAT and CDR2 FQNNGV.

In its sample, this clonotype is large. V is TRBV7-8 and J is TRBJ2-3; perhaps TRBD1 as D (5 bases). The CDR3 covers 12 residues. The V end lost 5 bases, the J end lost 4 bases, and 7 bases lay between the germline ends. CDR1 is SGHVS and CDR2 is FQNEAQ in the germline V gene. CDR3: CASSGRADTQYF. The CDR3 region has the DNA TGTGCCAGCAGCGGCAGGGCAGATACGCAGTATTTT.

This chain connects TRBV30 to TRBJ2-7, with D tentatively TRBD2 (7 bases). The V end lost 4 bases, the J end lost 1 base, and 11 bases lay between the germline ends. The germline CDR1 and CDR2 sequences are GTSNPN and SVGIG (reference sequence). The CDR3 totals 13 residues. CDR3 DNA: TGTGCCTGGACCCGGGGGGCTTCCTACGAGCAGTACTTC. Protein product: CAWTRGASYEQYF. Based on the CDR3 plus reference TRBV30 and TRBJ2-7, the full variable domain is SQTIHQWPATLVQPVGSPLSLECTVEGTSNPNLYWYRQAAGRGLQLLFYSVGIGQISSEVPQNLSASRPQDRQFILSSKKLLLSDSGFYLCAWTRGASYEQYFGPGTRLTVT.

The CDR3 nucleotides are TGTGCCACCTCGGGGGGAGAGACCCAGTACTTC. Translation gives CATSGGETQYF. The chain couples TRBV6-1 to TRBJ2-5; 7 nucleotides match TRBD2. V gave up 10 bases and J gave up 4 bases; unmatched junction bases: 3. CDR3 length: 11 residues. CDR1 is MNHNS and CDR2 is SASEGT in the germline V gene.

This clonotype was seen only once. The chain employs TRBV7-2 and TRBJ2-1; 8 positions agree with TRBD1. The length of the CDR3 is 13 residues. Germline values: CDR1 SGHTA, CDR2 FQGNSA. With V trimmed by 10 bases and J by 2 bases, 4 bases remained unmatched. The CDR3 DNA follows: TGTGCCACCACAGGGGGGACCTACAATGAGCAGTTCTTC. Encoded protein: CATTGGTYNEQFF.

The gene calls are TRBV6-6 and TRBJ1-5; D call uncertain. The V end lost 2 bases, the J end lost 5 bases, and 10 bases lay between the germline ends. The CDR3 sequence is 14 residues long. CDR1 MNHNY and CDR2 SVGAGI come from the germline V gene (reference sequence). CDR3 amino acids: CASSYRARDQPQHF. The CDR3, as DNA: TGTGCCAGCAGTTACCGGGCGCGGGATCAGCCCCAGCATTTT.

In this sample, this clonotype turned up a few times. The gene calls are TRBV3-1 and TRBJ2-4; TRBD2 aligns across 12 bases. The CDR3 sequence is 16 residues long. The germline gives CDR1 LGHDT, CDR2 YNNKEL (reference sequence). The V gene end was trimmed by 4 bases and the J gene end by 10 bases; junction bases not matched to a gene: 11. DNA for the CDR3: TGTGCCAGCAGCCCCGGGACTAGCGGGCCCCTGGGGATTCAGTACTTC. Translated: CASSPGTSGPLGIQYF.

The rearrangement joins TRBV7-2 to TRBJ2-1, with D unclear. The germline V gene encodes CDR1 SGHTA and CDR2 FQGNSA. The CDR3 length is 11 residues. With 4 bases removed from V and 8 bases from J, the gap between germline ends came to 6 bases. In nucleotides, the CDR3 is TGTGCCAGCAGCTCCCTTGATGAGCAGTTCTTC. Translating gives CASSSLDEQFF.

This clonotype was observed a few times. J is TRBJ2-7 and V is TRBV27; D is ambiguous. CDR3 length equals 11 residues. Germline V gene sequence: CDR1 MNHEY, CDR2 SMNVEV (reference sequence). V was pared by 2 bases and J by 5 bases, with 4 bases between. Here the CDR3 reads CASSLGHEQYF. The CDR3 DNA follows: TGTGCCAGCAGTTTAGGGCACGAGCAGTACTTC.